The next 10 T cell receptor beta chains were all read from a single sample in a study of cytotoxic CD8 clonotypes in ibrutinib-treated CLL. Generated by immunoSEQ multiplex PCR, the TCRdb table keeps only in-frame clones and is missing some. The profile shows approximately 120,000 clones, 45% to 65% of them singletons. Sample: PBMCs, taken after 24 months of ibrutinib treatment. These receptors came from a human donor with chronic lymphocytic leukemia.

The chain combines TRBV19 with TRBJ2-7, with no clear D. This CDR3 region has 13 residues. Germline V CDR1 and CDR2: LNHDA, SQIVND (reference sequence). V was cut by 4 bases and J by 5 bases, with 12 bases left in between. The CDR3 bases are TGTGCCAGTAGTACCCTTCCGGGCCACGAGCAGTACTTC. Protein sequence: CASSTLPGHEQYF.

The chain has TRBV7-2 and TRBJ1-6; D is possibly TRBD1 (6 bases). The CDR3 is 13 residues long. Per germline, CDR1 SGHTA and CDR2 FQGNSA. The V end lost 5 bases, the J end lost 11 bases, and 13 bases lay between the germline ends. In DNA, the CDR3 is TGTGCCAGCAGCCAGGACAGTCTGGCACCCCTCCACTTT. This encodes CASSQDSLAPLHF.

This chain uses TRBV9 with TRBJ2-7; 8 bases agree with TRBD2. V dropped 0 bases and J dropped 7; count of bases not matched to a gene: 12. The CDR3 spans 16 residues. Germline V gene data show CDR1 as SGDLS and CDR2 as YYNGEE. CDR3 in amino acids: CASSVDGSGDLGEQYF. The CDR3 DNA follows: TGTGCCAGCAGCGTAGACGGTAGCGGGGACCTAGGGGAGCAGTACTTC.

This clone has a single count. The CDR3 bases are TGTGCCAGCAGCCGACAGATTAATGAAAAACTGTTTTTT. It specifies CASSRQINEKLFF. This chain connects TRBV5-5 to TRBJ1-4; the D gene is possibly TRBD1 (5 bases). V was pared by 4 bases and J by 4 bases, with 8 bases between. Germline V gene lookup returns CDR1 SGHKS and CDR2 YYEKEE (reference sequence). The CDR3 is 13 residues long.

This clone was seen a handful of times. The J gene is TRBJ1-6, the V gene TRBV28, with D uncertain. The germline gives CDR1 MDHEN, CDR2 SYDVKM. This CDR3 region has 16 residues. The germline V and J ends were trimmed by 3 bases and 5 bases, with 14 bases remaining between them. In nucleotides, the CDR3 is TGTGCCAGCAGTTTCCCGCGAGGGCCAGATAATTCACCCCTCCACTTT. Translated, it gives CASSFPRGPDNSPLHF.

This clone appeared many times. The chain recombines TRBV14 with TRBJ2-1; D not certain. Per germline, CDR1 SGHDN and CDR2 FVKESK. This CDR3 spans 16 amino acids. Trimming stripped 1 base from V and 4 bases from J, with 14 bases between. The CDR3 DNA follows: TGTGCCAGCAGCCAAGGAAGCGCGCGAGGATACAATGAGCAGTTCTTC. Translating it yields CASSQGSARGYNEQFF. The whole variable domain, filled in from reference TRBV14 and TRBJ2-1, reads EAGVTQFPSHSVIEKGQTVTLRCDPISGHDNLYWYRRVMGKEIKFLLHFVKESKQDESGMPNNRFLAERTGGTYSTLKVQPAELEDSGVYFCASSQGSARGYNEQFFGPGTRLTVL.

This clone was detected a few times. Compared with germline, one end of the junction differs, possibly owing to a read error. The CDR3 is CASSHSSTGELFF. The CDR3 DNA follows: TGTGCTAGCAGCCACTCATCTACAGGGGAGCTGTTTTTT. The V and J genes are TRBV7-7 and TRBJ2-2; no clear D. Germline-derived CDR1 and CDR2 are SSHAT and FNYEAQ (reference sequence). The CDR3 length is 13 residues. The entire variable domain, with the rest obtained from reference TRBV7-7 and TRBJ2-2, is as follows: GAGVSQSPRYKVTKRGQDVTLRCDPISSHATLYWYQQALGQGPEFLTYFNYEAQPDKSGLPSDRFSAERPEGSISTLTIQRTEQRDSAMYRCASSHSSTGELFFGEGSRLTVL.

This clone showed up just once. The J gene is TRBJ2-3, the V gene TRBV4-3; 7 nucleotides line up with TRBD1. The CDR3 has 15 amino acids. The V gene end was trimmed by 1 base and the J gene end by 2 bases; junction bases not matched to a gene: 3. Germline CDR1 reads LGHNA; CDR2 reads YSLEER. CDR3: CASSQGDRYTDTQYF. The CDR3 DNA follows: TGCGCCAGCAGCCAAGGGGACAGATACACAGATACGCAGTATTTT.

This clone was recorded only once. The genes are TRBV7-2 and TRBJ2-7; 9 bases match TRBD2. This CDR3 comprises 12 residues. V lost 3 bases and J lost 9; bases outside the gene matches: 3. CDR1 SGHTA and CDR2 FQGNSA come from the germline V gene. The CDR3 nucleotides are TGTGCCAGCAGCTTCGAGACTAGCGGGCAGTACTTC. This encodes CASSFETSGQYF.

The CDR3 nucleotides are TGTGCCAGCAGTTATCAGCTAGGGGGCACTGAAGCTTTCTTT. Residues: CASSYQLGGTEAFF. The chain combines TRBV27 with TRBJ1-1; D is perhaps TRBD1 (6 bases). The germline V and J ends were trimmed by 4 bases and 4 bases, with 13 bases remaining between them. From germline, CDR1 is MNHEY and CDR2 SMNVEV (reference sequence). CDR3 length: 14 residues.